This T cell receptor (beta chain) comes out of a study of shared clonotypes between healthy human individuals. Study in general: There were three CD4 naive, three CD4 memory, two CD8 naive and one CD8 memory plates per donor.

Adults of Caucasian background living in Nashville, Tennessee made up all donors. Germline lookup yields CDR1 SGHTA and CDR2 FQGTGA. The CDR3 is 13 amino acids. The junction had 4 bases not matched to a gene; V was cut back by 5 bases and J by 6 bases. Study-wide findings and caveats: Generally, estimated richness proved larger in naive subsets than it did in memory subsets.

Tens of thousands of T cell genomes, or roughly 200 ng DNA, went into the sorted-subset replicate PCRs. Clones were sequenced by immunoSEQ multiplex PCR, and TCRdb holds only the in-frame ones, with some missing. The sample lists roughly 2.2 million clones, approximately 93% occurring once. With regard to this clone: Its antigen is unidentified. Other DNA sequences in the sample encode the same CDR3.

Sequencing was carried out using naive CD4+ T cells from PBMCs. Documented subset: CD45RA+ positively selected. The rearrangement joins TRBV7-3 to TRBJ2-1; 7 bases fit TRBD2. This TCR was sampled from a man between 18 and 35 years old in good health. Some clones in this sample may be carry-over from other donors' samples. The CDR3 loop reads CASSPGLGNEQFF. The CDR3 DNA is TGTGCCAGCAGCCCTGGACTAGGCAATGAGCAGTTCTTC.